Listed here are 7 T cell receptor beta chains from one sample, sequenced in a study of beta chain features in type 1 diabetes (dated by TCRdb to 2016 to 2019). Libraries were prepared through the immunoSEQ multiplex PCR assay. The entire isolated RNA was reverse transcribed using the High Capacity cDNA Reverse Transcription Kit, and thus expressed TCRB transcripts were sequenced. Entries here come from immuneACCESS through TCRdb and include only in-frame sequences with V and J called. Some clones fail to appear in such tables; in the studies checked, an unresolved V gene covers under half of the shortfall, and the cause of the remainder is unknown. The sample contains roughly 250,000 clones, about 63% of them found a single time. The top ten constitute approximately 0.05% of the sample. The sequenced sample was naive CD4+ T cells from blood. The cell subset or site label of this sample denotes: true naive CD4+ T cells. The receptors originated from a man aged 30-40 years in good health.

The genes are TRBV30 and TRBJ2-5; 11 bases line up with TRBD1. The germline CDR1 and CDR2 sequences are GTSNPN and SVGIG (reference sequence). Losses at the gene ends were 5 bases for V and 5 bases for J; bases not matched to a gene: 7. The length of the CDR3 is 14 residues. CDR3 nucleotides: TGTGCCTGGGGCGGACAGGGGGCTTTGGAGACCCAGTACTTC. It codes for CAWGGQGALETQYF.

The chain uses TRBV2 and TRBJ2-1; maybe TRBD2 (6 bases). Trimming shortened V by 5 bases and J by 10 bases, and 24 bases separated the two germline ends. The CDR3 runs to 16 residues. The V gene's germline CDR1 is SNHLY and CDR2 FYNNEI. The CDR3 loop reads CASSPDFAGLGREQFF. CDR3 bases: TGTGCCAGCAGTCCGGACTTCGCGGGCCTAGGGAGGGAGCAGTTCTTC.

CDR3: CAWSNRGYTEAFF. The DNA of the CDR3 is TGTGCCTGGAGTAACAGGGGATACACTGAAGCTTTCTTT. The chain links TRBV30 to TRBJ1-1; 7 bases fit TRBD1. Germline values: CDR1 GTSNPN, CDR2 SVGIG (reference sequence). Losses at the gene ends were 2 bases for V and 3 bases for J; bases not matched to a gene: 3. This CDR3 region has 13 residues.

The chain joins TRBV30 to TRBJ1-1, with D unresolved. Trimming shortened V by 4 bases and J by 11 bases, and 14 bases separated the two germline ends. Germline CDR1 reads GTSNPN; CDR2 reads SVGIG (reference sequence). CDR3 size: 11 residues. The CDR3 loop is CAWTFGEEAFF. CDR3 bases: TGTGCCTGGACCTTCGGCGAGGAGGCTTTCTTT. The full variable domain, with the rest looked up from reference TRBV30 and TRBJ1-1, is SQTIHQWPATLVQPVGSPLSLECTVEGTSNPNLYWYRQAAGRGLQLLFYSVGIGQISSEVPQNLSASRPQDRQFILSSKKLLLSDSGFYLCAWTFGEEAFFGQGTRLTVV.

DNA for the CDR3: TGTGCCAGCAGCTACAGGGAGGGCACTGAAGCTTTCTTT. Its protein is CASSYREGTEAFF. The chain recombines TRBV6-5 with TRBJ1-1; TRBD1 might be the D (6 bases). CDR1 and CDR2 (germline): MNHEY, SVGAGI. Trimming cost V 6 bases and J 4 bases, with 12 bases left between them. The CDR3 contains 13 residues.

The chain couples TRBV30 to TRBJ1-2; 8 bases fit TRBD1. This CDR3 comprises 13 residues. From germline, CDR1 is GTSNPN and CDR2 SVGIG (reference sequence). Trimming cost V 1 base and J 3 bases; bases outside gene matches: 1. CDR3 DNA: TGTGCCTGGAGTGGGACAGGGCACTATGGCTACACCTTC. It is translated as CAWSGTGHYGYTF.

The V and J genes are TRBV11-2 and TRBJ2-3; a possible D gene is TRBD1 (6 bases). The CDR3 sequence is 14 residues long. The germline CDR1 and CDR2 sequences are SGHAT and FQNNGV. The V end was cut by 4 bases, the J end by 1 base, with 9 bases between. The CDR3 reads CASSSHRGTDTQYF. CDR3 coding DNA: TGTGCCAGCAGCTCTCACAGGGGCACAGATACGCAGTATTTT.